What follows describes a single T cell receptor beta chain. No antigen is known for it. UMIs and sample barcodes were carried by the TCR alpha and TCR beta cDNA libraries that 5'RACE produced using constant-segment primers. TCRdb processed the 5' RACE reads anew with MiXCR; each CDR3 protein has one entry. The sample has some 190,000 distinct CDR3 sequences, around 20% seen once. These data are taken from a study of T-cell memory formation after mild COVID-19. Study-wide context: Largely donor-specific TCR clusters were found. Study results and limitations: Some clones that responded turned up in pre-infection memory, which suggests that cross-reactive memory joined in.

Germline V CDR1 and CDR2: SGHTA, FQGTGA. Trimming took 3 bases from V and 5 from J; bases not matched to a gene: 4. This CDR3 is 15 amino acids long. The material sequenced was PBMCs or a T cell subset sorted from them (not recorded which). The source is an adult woman who had mild COVID-19 (a few samples of this study predate the infection). Cell type and time point are not known. The chain combines TRBV7-3 with TRBJ2-5; 12 positions match TRBD2. CDR3 region: CASSFGLAGSETQYF. CDR3 bases: TGTGCCAGCAGCTTCGGACTAGCGGGAAGTGAGACCCAGTACTTC. The complete variable domain, with remaining parts taken from reference TRBV7-3 and TRBJ2-5, reads GAGVSQTPSNKVTEKGKYVELRCDPISGHTALYWYRQSLGQGPEFLIYFQGTGAADDSGLPNDRFFAVRPEGSVSTLKIQRTERGDSAVYLCASSFGLAGSETQYFGPGTRLLVL.